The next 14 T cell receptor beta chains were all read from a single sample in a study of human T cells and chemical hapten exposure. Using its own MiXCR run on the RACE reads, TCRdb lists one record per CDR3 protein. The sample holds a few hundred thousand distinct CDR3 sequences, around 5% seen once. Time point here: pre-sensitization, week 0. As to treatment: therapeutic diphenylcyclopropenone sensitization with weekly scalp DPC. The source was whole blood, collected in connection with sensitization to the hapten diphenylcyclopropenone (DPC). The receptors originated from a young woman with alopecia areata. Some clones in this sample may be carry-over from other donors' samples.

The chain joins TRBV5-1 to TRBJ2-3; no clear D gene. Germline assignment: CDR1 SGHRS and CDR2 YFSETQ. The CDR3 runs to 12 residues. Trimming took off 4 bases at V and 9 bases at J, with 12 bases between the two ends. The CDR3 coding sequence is TGCGCCAGCAGCGCGTCGGAGATGACGCAGTATTTT. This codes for CASSASEMTQYF.

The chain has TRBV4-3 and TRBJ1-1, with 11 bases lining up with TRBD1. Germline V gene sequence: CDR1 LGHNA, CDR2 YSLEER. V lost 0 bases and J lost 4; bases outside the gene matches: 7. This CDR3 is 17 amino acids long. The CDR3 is CASSQDHPGQGVTEAFF. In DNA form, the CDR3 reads TGCGCCAGCAGCCAAGATCACCCGGGACAGGGGGTCACTGAAGCTTTCTTT.

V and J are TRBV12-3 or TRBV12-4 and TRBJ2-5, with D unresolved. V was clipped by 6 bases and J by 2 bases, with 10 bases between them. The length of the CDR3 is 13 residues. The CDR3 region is CASRPGSQETQYF. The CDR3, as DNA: TGTGCCAGCAGACCCGGGTCGCAAGAGACCCAGTACTTC.

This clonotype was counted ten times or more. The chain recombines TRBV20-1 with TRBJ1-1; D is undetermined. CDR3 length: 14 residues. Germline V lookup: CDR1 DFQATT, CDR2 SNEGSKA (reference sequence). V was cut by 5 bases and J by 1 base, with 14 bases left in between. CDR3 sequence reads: CSAPIRLGNTEAFF. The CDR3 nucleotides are TGCAGTGCTCCGATTCGTCTGGGGAACACTGAAGCTTTCTTT.

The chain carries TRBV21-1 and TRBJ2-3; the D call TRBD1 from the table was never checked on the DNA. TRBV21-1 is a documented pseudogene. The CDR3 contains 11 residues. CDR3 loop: CARAGKDTQYF. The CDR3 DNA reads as TGTGCCAGGGCAGGGAAAGATACGCAGTATTTT.

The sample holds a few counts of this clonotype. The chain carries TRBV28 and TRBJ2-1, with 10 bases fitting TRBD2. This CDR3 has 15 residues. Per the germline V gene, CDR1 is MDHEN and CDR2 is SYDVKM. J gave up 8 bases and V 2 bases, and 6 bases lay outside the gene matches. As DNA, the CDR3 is TGTGCCAGCAGTTTACCCACTAGCGGGGTGTATGAGCAGTTCTTC. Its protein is CASSLPTSGVYEQFF.

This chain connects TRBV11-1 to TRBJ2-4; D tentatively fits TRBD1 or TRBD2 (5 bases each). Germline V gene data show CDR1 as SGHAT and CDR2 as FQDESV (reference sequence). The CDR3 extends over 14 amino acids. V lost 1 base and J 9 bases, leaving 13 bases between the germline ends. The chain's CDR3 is CASSLGQGEFIQYF. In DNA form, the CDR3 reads TGTGCCAGCAGCTTAGGGCAGGGAGAATTCATTCAGTACTTC.

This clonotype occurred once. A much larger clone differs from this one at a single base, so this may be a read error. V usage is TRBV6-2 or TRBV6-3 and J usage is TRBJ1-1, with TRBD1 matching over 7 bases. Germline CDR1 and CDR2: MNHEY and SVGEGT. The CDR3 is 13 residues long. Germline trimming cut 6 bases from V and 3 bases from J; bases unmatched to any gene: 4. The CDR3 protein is CASSTTGHTEAFF. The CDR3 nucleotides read TGTGCCAGCAGCACGACAGGGCACACTGAAGCTTTCTTT.

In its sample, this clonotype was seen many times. The CDR3 sequence: CASRESNGELFF. For the CDR3, the DNA is TGTGCCAGCCGGGAGTCTAACGGGGAGCTGTTTTTT. This rearrangement joins TRBV6-5 to TRBJ2-2; possible D gene TRBD2, 6 bases. This CDR3 is 12 amino acids long. Trimming pared 8 bases from V and 7 bases from J, leaving 11 bases between. Per the germline V gene, CDR1 is MNHEY and CDR2 is SVGAGI.

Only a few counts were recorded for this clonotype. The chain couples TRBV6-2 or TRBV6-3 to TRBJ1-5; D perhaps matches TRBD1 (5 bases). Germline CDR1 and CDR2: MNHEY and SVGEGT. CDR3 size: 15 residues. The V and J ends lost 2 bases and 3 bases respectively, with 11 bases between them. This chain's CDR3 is CASSYGGSSNQPQHF. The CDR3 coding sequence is TGTGCCAGCAGTTACGGGGGATCCTCCAATCAGCCCCAGCATTTT.

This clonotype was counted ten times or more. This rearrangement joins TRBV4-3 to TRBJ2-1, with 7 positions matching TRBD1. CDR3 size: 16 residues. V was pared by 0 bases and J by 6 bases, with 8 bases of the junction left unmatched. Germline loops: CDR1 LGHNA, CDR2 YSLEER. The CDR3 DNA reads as TGCGCCAGCAGCCAAGATCACGGGGCAGGGGGCAATGAGCAGTTCTTC. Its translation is CASSQDHGAGGNEQFF.

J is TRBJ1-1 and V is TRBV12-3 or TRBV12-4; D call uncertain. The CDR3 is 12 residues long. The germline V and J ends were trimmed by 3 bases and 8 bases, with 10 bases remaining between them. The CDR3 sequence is CASSLITGEAFF. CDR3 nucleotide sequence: TGTGCCAGCAGTTTGATCACCGGGGAAGCTTTCTTT.

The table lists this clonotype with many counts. CDR3 loop: CASSPGTGDQETQYF. The CDR3 coding sequence is TGTGCCAGCAGTCCCGGGACAGGTGACCAAGAGACCCAGTACTTC. The chain carries TRBV6-2 or TRBV6-3 and TRBJ2-5; the match to TRBD1 covers 8 bases. The CDR3 runs to 15 residues. Germline trimming cut 5 bases from V and 0 bases from J; bases unmatched to any gene: 5. Germline assignment: CDR1 MNHEY and CDR2 SVGEGT.

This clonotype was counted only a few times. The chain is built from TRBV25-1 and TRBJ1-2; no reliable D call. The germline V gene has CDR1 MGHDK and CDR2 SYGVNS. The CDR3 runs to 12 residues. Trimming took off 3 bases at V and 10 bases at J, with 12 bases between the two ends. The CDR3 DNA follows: TGTGCCAGCAGTGACAGAAGTAAAGACTACACCTTC. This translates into CASSDRSKDYTF.